This TCR beta chain was captured in a study of blood T cells in healthy people across ages. Whole-study context: The template switching approach captured approximately one barcoded beta molecule for every two T cells.

Study conclusions and caveats: More naive CD4+ cells and higher diversity marked long-lived donors relative to aged donors. As naive T cell percentage varied, TCR beta diversity correlated strongly with it.

The authors ran a second PCR of 7 to 11 cycles using a sample-barcoded 5' primer and a J-beta primer mix. The yield of each sample was at least 3 million CDR3-containing paired-end reads. TCRdb redid the calling of the 5' RACE reads with MiXCR, one entry per CDR3 protein. Here the sample spans about 1,800,000 distinct CDR3 sequences, roughly 27% being singletons. The CDR3 runs to 15 residues. As regards this clonotype: Its antigen is as yet unknown.

The chain joins TRBV12-3 or TRBV12-4 to TRBJ2-4, with 11 bases aligning to TRBD1. The J call may be wrong; the DNA end is better matched by TRBJ2-7. Sequences were obtained from blood. This receptor was taken from a woman in her twenties or thirties in good health. In nucleotides, the CDR3 is TGTGCCAGCAGTGTCTGGACAGGGGGCAAGGACGAGCAGTACTTC. Translation: CASSVWTGGKDEQYF.